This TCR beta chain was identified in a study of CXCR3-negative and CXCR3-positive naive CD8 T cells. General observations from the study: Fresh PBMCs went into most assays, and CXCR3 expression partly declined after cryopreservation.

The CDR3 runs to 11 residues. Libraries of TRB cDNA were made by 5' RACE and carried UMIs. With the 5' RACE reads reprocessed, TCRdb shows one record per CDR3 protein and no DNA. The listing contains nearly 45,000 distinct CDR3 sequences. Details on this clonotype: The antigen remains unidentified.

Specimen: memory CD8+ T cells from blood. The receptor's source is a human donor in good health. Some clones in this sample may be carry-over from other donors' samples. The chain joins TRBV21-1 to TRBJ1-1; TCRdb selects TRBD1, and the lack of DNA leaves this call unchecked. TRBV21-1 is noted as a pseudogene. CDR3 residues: CATEGRDEAFF.